The 7 T cell receptor beta chains below were found in one sample sequenced in a study of T cells in Graves' hyperthyroidism and ophthalmopathy. Researchers took RNA transcripts and amplified the TCR beta CDR3 regions from them. In the first-round RT-PCR of the TCR CDR3, the HTBI primer set was used. From the multiplex PCR reads, TCRdb called clonotypes with MiXCR, one entry per CDR3 protein. The sample has roughly 580,000 distinct CDR3 sequences; roughly 50% are singletons. The sequencing sample was made of peripheral blood or thyroid tissue (not recorded which). The receptors derive from a woman between 18 and 29 years old with Graves' hyperthyroidism.

This clonotype turned up a few times. The chain carries TRBV24-1 and TRBJ2-2, with TRBD1 matching 10 bases. The CDR3 is 16 residues long. CDR1 and CDR2 (germline): KGHDR, SFDVKD. V lost 5 bases to trimming and J lost 4 bases; unmatched junction nucleotides: 6. The CDR3 region has the DNA TGTGCCACCAGTGCCGACAGGGGGCGTATCACCGGGGAGCTGTTTTTT. Amino acids: CATSADRGRITGELFF.

This clonotype showed up just a few times. J is TRBJ1-2 and V is TRBV20-1; D ambiguous. Per the germline V gene, CDR1 is DFQATT and CDR2 is SNEGSKA (reference sequence). Trimming pared 0 bases from V and 3 bases from J, leaving 11 bases between. CDR3 length equals 14 residues. Here the CDR3 reads CSAREGQADYGYTF. The CDR3 DNA follows: TGCAGTGCTAGAGAAGGGCAGGCGGACTATGGCTACACCTTC.

This clonotype has just a few counts. V and J are TRBV4-1 and TRBJ2-6, with D hard to call. The germline V and J ends were trimmed by 2 bases and 0 bases, with 2 bases remaining between them. The CDR3 totals 14 residues. Germline V gene sequence: CDR1 MGHRA, CDR2 YSYEKL. CDR3 loop: CASSQRSGANVLTF. The CDR3 bases are TGCGCCAGCAGCCAACGCTCTGGGGCCAACGTCCTGACTTTC.

This clonotype was seen repeatedly, ten times or more. The chain has TRBV2 and TRBJ2-2; no clear D. The germline CDR1 and CDR2 sequences are SNHLY and FYNNEI. CDR3 length: 11 amino acids. The V and J ends lost 5 bases and 8 bases respectively, with 6 bases between them. CDR3 region: CASSRGGELFF. The CDR3 coding sequence is TGTGCCAGCAGTCGCGGTGGGGAGCTGTTTTTT.

The V call is TRBV7-9, the J call TRBJ2-7, with D tentatively TRBD2 (6 bases). V dropped 5 bases and J dropped 2 bases, with 19 bases sitting between them. The germline V gene has CDR1 SEHNR and CDR2 FQNEAQ (reference sequence). The CDR3 length is 16 residues. This CDR3 is CASSGDVFGGAYEQYF. In DNA form, the CDR3 reads TGTGCCAGCAGCGGCGACGTTTTCGGAGGGGCCTACGAGCAGTACTTC.

This clonotype was found many times. V gene TRBV25-1 combines with J gene TRBJ1-1, with TRBD1 identical over 7 bases. The CDR3 contains 12 residues. With V trimmed by 6 bases and J by 7 bases, 5 bases remained unmatched. Germline V gene lookup returns CDR1 MGHDK and CDR2 SYGVNS. The CDR3, as DNA: TGTGCCAGCAGGGGAGGGGGCCGTGAAGCTTTCTTT. It codes for CASRGGGREAFF.

This clonotype occurred many times. The rearrangement links TRBV7-9 to TRBJ2-7; D ambiguous. Germline V gene data show CDR1 as SEHNR and CDR2 as FQNEAQ (reference sequence). This CDR3 is built from 13 residues. Trimming shortened V by 4 bases and J by 4 bases, and 11 bases separated the two germline ends. DNA for the CDR3: TGTGCCAGCAGCTCTTTCAGTGGGTACGAGCAGTACTTC. This translates into CASSSFSGYEQYF.